Below, one TCR beta chain is given with its context. Method: immunoSEQ multiplex PCR; TCRdb's copy keeps in-frame clones and lacks some. Of about 220,000 clones detected, about 80% appear once; the ten largest clones hold approximately 1.2%. The CDR3 loop spans 14 amino acids. The germline V gene has CDR1 SNHLY and CDR2 FYNNEI. The trim removed 6 bases at V and 2 bases at J, leaving 1 base unmatched. The sample originates from a study of blood T cell repertoires in COVID-19. Study in general: T cells, B-cell-depleted T cells, or PBMCs provided the cDNA or gDNA that served as material.

Those who participated ranged in age from roughly 18 to 89 years and resided in about two dozen US areas. Clinical histories supplied by participants themselves formed the basis of cohort assignment. Sequencing was performed on PBMCs or T cells enriched from blood (not recorded which). The rearrangement uses TRBV2 and TRBJ2-1; 10 bases agree with TRBD2. This clonotype was obtained from a middle-aged woman with acute COVID-19. The CDR3: CASRSGRAYNEQFF. In DNA form, the CDR3 reads TGTGCCAGCAGGAGCGGGAGGGCCTACAATGAGCAGTTCTTC.